The 30 T cell receptor beta chains listed next were all sequenced from one sample in a study of Tregs in tolerant kidney transplant recipients. Generated by immunoSEQ multiplex PCR, the TCRdb table keeps only in-frame clones and is missing some. The sample data list about 30,000 clones. Sequenced here: CD8+ T cells from blood, sampled before the transplant. These receptors came from a human donor who received a combined kidney and bone marrow transplant.

Worth noting for this clone: The read ends 3 residues shy of where the CDR3 ends; the end is completed using the germline J gene. The chain couples TRBV30 to TRBJ1-2, with D tentatively TRBD1 (5 bases). The V gene lost 4 bases and the J gene lost 7 bases, with 16 bases spanning the gap. Germline V gives CDR1 GTSNPN, CDR2 SVGIG (reference sequence). This CDR3 has 13 amino acids. Partial CDR3 DNA: TGTGCCTGGAACGTGGGGGGGTCGGGTGGC. Translating it yields CAWNVGGSGG. The whole CDR3 protein is CAWNVGGSGGYTF.

About this clone: The read ends 3 residues before the CDR3 terminus; that terminus is restored from the germline J gene. The chain recombines TRBV12-3 or TRBV12-4 with TRBJ2-2; 9 positions agree with TRBD2. The CDR3 totals 15 residues. The J segment lost 7 bases and the V segment lost 5 bases, leaving 8 bases of the junction unmatched. The CDR3 DNA, read in part, is TGTGCCAGCAGTCCCCATAGCGGGGGCGTCGGGGAG. It yields the protein CASSPHSGGVGE. The whole CDR3 protein reads CASSPHSGGVGELFF.

A remark on this clone: The read terminates 3 residues before the CDR3 end, so the remaining end is supplied by the germline J gene. The V and J genes are TRBV2 and TRBJ1-5; D might be TRBD1 (5 bases). V was cut by 2 bases and J by 5 bases, with 16 bases left in between. The germline V gene has CDR1 SNHLY and CDR2 FYNNEI. This CDR3 region has 16 residues. CDR3 DNA (partial): TGTGCCAGCAGTGAATGGGGCAGACCCGCCGATCAGCCC. As protein: CASSEWGRPADQP. The full CDR3 is CASSEWGRPADQPQHF. Based on the CDR3 plus reference TRBV2 and TRBJ1-5, the full variable domain is EPEVTQTPSHQVTQMGQEVILRCVPISNHLYFYWYRQILGQKVEFLVSFYNNEISEKSEIFDDQFSVERPDGSNFTLKIRSTKLEDSAMYFCASSEWGRPADQPQHFGDGTRLSIL.

About this clone itself: The read stops 3 residues short of the end of the CDR3; the missing end is completed from the germline J gene. The V and J genes are TRBV7-2 and TRBJ1-5; weak D call: TRBD1 (5 bases). CDR1 is SGHTA, CDR2 FQGNSA, per germline. The CDR3 length is 15 residues. V lost 5 bases and J 1 base, leaving 12 bases between the germline ends. CDR3 sequence: CASSPGDFSNQPQHF. The covered CDR3 bases are TGTGCCAGCAGCCCTGGGGACTTCAGCAATCAGCCC.

Turning to this clone: The observed sequence ends 3 residues before the CDR3 terminus, with the missing tail filled in from the germline J gene. V and J are TRBV2 and TRBJ1-1; D is uncertain. This CDR3 region has 13 residues. Germline V gene data show CDR1 as SNHLY and CDR2 as FYNNEI. V shed 7 bases and J shed 0 bases, with 9 bases lying between them. The CDR3 loop is CASNGRVNTEAFF. The DNA read from the CDR3 is TGTGCCAGCAATGGGCGGGTGAACACTGAA.

As regards this clone: The read comes to an end 3 residues before the CDR3 does, leaving the germline J gene to fill in the end. This chain connects TRBV19 to TRBJ2-5; 10 positions agree with TRBD2. The CDR3 loop spans 16 amino acids. Germline-derived CDR1 and CDR2 are LNHDA and SQIVND (reference sequence). The V and J ends lost 5 bases and 1 base, in that order; junction bases with no gene match: 7. CDR3 DNA (partial): TGTGCCAGTAGTTTAGTAGCGGGGGGTTTCCAAGAGACC. It codes for CASSLVAGGFQET. The CDR3, in full, reads CASSLVAGGFQETQYF.

As for this clone: The DNA ends 3 residues before the CDR3 does, and the rest of the CDR3 is filled in from the germline J gene. The J gene is TRBJ1-5, the V gene TRBV7-6, with D maybe TRBD1 (5 bases). With 1 base removed from V and 5 bases from J, the gap between germline ends came to 12 bases. Germline V CDR1 and CDR2: SGHVS, FNYEAQ. This CDR3 has 15 residues. The CDR3 here is CASSLGGGAHQPQHF. Partial CDR3 DNA: TGTGCCAGCAGCTTAGGGGGAGGGGCTCATCAGCCC.

Of note for this clone: The sequence runs out 3 residues before the end of the CDR3; the remainder is reconstructed from the germline J gene. V gene TRBV10-2 combines with J gene TRBJ2-7; TRBD2 aligns across 9 bases. V trimming: 0 bases; J trimming: 4 bases; junction bases outside the gene matches: 1. The CDR3 consists of 14 residues. Germline V lookup: CDR1 WSHSY, CDR2 SAAADI. CDR3 in amino acids: CASSESGLAYEQYF. The CDR3 bases that were read are TGCGCCAGCAGTGAGTCGGGACTAGCTTACGAG.

Comment on this clone: The CDR3 extends 3 residues past the end of the read, so its final part is completed from the germline J gene. The V gene is TRBV11-2, the J gene TRBJ1-1; 8 nucleotides line up with TRBD1. Germline CDR1 SGHAT, CDR2 FQNNGV. The CDR3 runs to 15 residues. V was clipped by 1 base and J by 4 bases; unmatched bases: 5. The CDR3 loop is CASSLGAGGTTEAFF. The DNA read from the CDR3 is TGTGCCAGCAGCTTAGGGGCAGGGGGCACCACTGAA.

As concerns this clone: The DNA ends 3 residues before the CDR3 does, and the rest of the CDR3 is filled in from the germline J gene. V is TRBV19 and J is TRBJ2-1; tentatively, D is TRBD2 (5 bases). The CDR3 totals 14 residues. The V end was cut by 4 bases, the J end by 2 bases, with 9 bases between. Germline loops: CDR1 LNHDA, CDR2 SQIVND (reference sequence). The CDR3 loop reads CASSTSLAYNEQFF. CDR3 DNA (partial): TGTGCCAGTAGTACTAGCCTGGCCTACAATGAG.

On this clone: The read stops 3 residues short of the end of the CDR3; the missing end is completed from the germline J gene. The J gene is TRBJ2-5, the V gene TRBV5-5; D perhaps matches TRBD2 (6 bases). The germline V gene encodes CDR1 SGHKS and CDR2 YYEKEE (reference sequence). There are 15 residues in the CDR3. V was cut by 2 bases and J by 2 bases, with 13 bases left in between. The part of the CDR3 DNA that was read is TGTGCCAGCAGCTTCGGGGAGGCCTCGCAAGAGACC. Translation: CASSFGEASQET. Given in full, the CDR3 is CASSFGEASQETQYF.

For this clone: The read terminates 3 residues ahead of where the CDR3 ends, so the germline J gene completes it. The chain uses TRBV10-3 and TRBJ1-1, with TRBD1 as a possible D gene (5 bases). The CDR3 has 13 residues. Trimming pared 10 bases from V and 4 bases from J, leaving 16 bases between. Germline CDR1 reads ENHRY; CDR2 reads SYGVKD. The sequenced CDR3 bases are TGTGCCACAGGCGGGGGGGAAGGCACTGAA. Translation gives CATGGGEGTE. Given in full, the CDR3 is CATGGGEGTEAFF.

A note on this clone: The observed sequence ends 3 residues before the CDR3 terminus, with the missing tail filled in from the germline J gene. The rearrangement uses TRBV6-2 or TRBV6-3 and TRBJ1-5, with D possibly matching TRBD1 (5 bases). The V end lost 1 base, the J end lost 0 bases, and 10 bases lay between the germline ends. The CDR3 is made up of 16 amino acids. Looked up from germline, CDR1 is MNHEY and CDR2 is SVGEGT. The CDR3: CASSYFLQGSNQPQHF. The covered CDR3 bases are TGTGCCAGCAGTTACTTCCTTCAGGGTAGCAATCAGCCC.

Of note for this clone: The sequence runs out 3 residues before the end of the CDR3; the remainder is reconstructed from the germline J gene. The chain has TRBV5-5 and TRBJ1-1, with TRBD1 identical over 7 bases. CDR1 is SGHKS, CDR2 YYEKEE, per germline (reference sequence). This CDR3 comprises 14 residues. The trim removed 4 bases at V and 4 bases at J, leaving 7 bases unmatched. The CDR3 here is CASSLRGGSTEAFF. The part of the CDR3 DNA that was read is TGTGCCAGCAGCCTGAGAGGGGGCAGCACTGAA.

Notes on this clone: The read finishes 3 residues shy of the CDR3 end, and the germline J gene is used to complete it. The V and J genes are TRBV20-1 and TRBJ1-2; weak D call: TRBD1 (5 bases). Germline V gene data show CDR1 as DFQATT and CDR2 as SNEGSKA (reference sequence). The CDR3 contains 10 residues. The CDR3 loop reads CSAIGAGYTF. The sequenced part of the CDR3 DNA is TGCAGTGCCATAGGGGCCGGC.

Turning to this clone: The observed sequence ends 3 residues before the CDR3 terminus, with the missing tail filled in from the germline J gene. V gene TRBV19 combines with J gene TRBJ2-1; TRBD2 agrees at 9 bases. The ends lost 0 bases at V and 4 bases at J; junction bases unmatched: 4. Germline assignment: CDR1 LNHDA and CDR2 SQIVND (reference sequence). The length of the CDR3 is 16 residues. Here the CDR3 reads CASSIDSSGSYNEQFF. Partial CDR3 DNA: TGTGCCAGTAGTATAGATAGTAGCGGGAGTTACAATGAG.

Of note for this clone: The CDR3 is cut off 3 residues early in the read; its end comes from the germline J gene. The chain joins TRBV6-7 to TRBJ2-7, with D maybe TRBD1 (6 bases). TRBV6-7 is marked as an open reading frame, function uncertain. V was pared by 7 bases and J by 0 bases, with 10 bases between. The CDR3 covers 13 residues. The CDR3 bases that were read are TGTGCCAGCAACTACAGGGCCTCCTACGAG. It codes for CASNYRASYE. The entire CDR3 protein reads CASNYRASYEQYF.

Concerning this clone itself: The read ends 3 residues before the CDR3 terminus; that terminus is restored from the germline J gene. The chain carries TRBV5-1 and TRBJ1-2; no reliable D call. V dropped 0 bases and J dropped 4 bases, with 7 bases sitting between them. This CDR3 is built from 13 residues. Germline values: CDR1 SGHRS, CDR2 YFSETQ. This CDR3 reads CASSLGGAYGYTF. CDR3 DNA (partial): TGCGCCAGCAGCTTGGGAGGTGCCTATGGC.

As for this clone: The read terminates 3 residues ahead of where the CDR3 ends, so the germline J gene completes it. The V call is TRBV19, the J call TRBJ2-5; tentatively, D is TRBD1 (6 bases). V lost 5 bases and J lost 3, with 10 bases in between. CDR3 length: 13 amino acids. Germline loops: CDR1 LNHDA, CDR2 SQIVND (reference sequence). The CDR3 region is CASSGQKKETQYF. The CDR3 bases that were read are TGTGCCAGTAGTGGACAGAAGAAAGAGACC.

In regard to this clone: The observed sequence ends 3 residues before the CDR3 terminus, with the missing tail filled in from the germline J gene. V gene TRBV19 combines with J gene TRBJ1-2; 7 bases map to TRBD1. CDR1 and CDR2 (germline): LNHDA, SQIVND (reference sequence). The CDR3 sequence is 13 residues long. V was pared by 5 bases and J by 4 bases, with 4 bases of the junction left unmatched. The sequenced CDR3 bases are TGTGCCAGTAGTGCCGGGACAGCCTATGGC. Translated, it gives CASSAGTAYG. In full, the CDR3 reads CASSAGTAYGYTF.

As for this clone: Coverage ceases 3 residues before the CDR3 finishes, and the germline J gene fills in the end. The chain employs TRBV5-1 and TRBJ2-5; 8 bases agree with TRBD1. This CDR3 region has 15 residues. Germline V lookup: CDR1 SGHRS, CDR2 YFSETQ. The ends lost 3 bases at V and 3 bases at J; junction bases unmatched: 7. This chain's CDR3 is CASSSLWTGKETQYF. The sequenced CDR3 bases are TGCGCCAGCAGCTCCCTCTGGACAGGGAAAGAGACC.

As to this clone: Coverage ceases 3 residues before the CDR3 finishes, and the germline J gene fills in the end. This chain connects TRBV18 to TRBJ2-1; 8 bases agree with TRBD2. J was trimmed by 7 bases and V by 4 bases; bases with no gene match: 18. The germline V gene has CDR1 KGHSH and CDR2 LQKENI. The CDR3 consists of 18 residues. CDR3 DNA (partial): TGTGCCAGCTCACGAGGGGGGCTAGCGGGTTTCCTCGGGAATGAG. Its protein product is CASSRGGLAGFLGNE. The CDR3 as a whole reads CASSRGGLAGFLGNEQFF.

To note about this clone: The read comes to an end 3 residues before the CDR3 does, leaving the germline J gene to fill in the end. The chain links TRBV7-6 to TRBJ2-1, with 10 bases that match TRBD2. After removal of 2 bases from V and 4 bases from J, the junction contained 8 bases not matched to a gene. The CDR3 has 17 amino acids. CDR1 and CDR2 (germline): SGHVS, FNYEAQ. CDR3 region: CASSLYARTSGYNEQFF. CDR3 bases read: TGTGCCAGCAGCTTATATGCCCGGACTAGCGGATACAATGAG.

On this clone: The CDR3 end lies 3 residues beyond the end of the read and is filled in from the germline J gene. The chain carries TRBV2 and TRBJ2-5; tentatively, D is TRBD1 (6 bases). Trimming removed 4 bases at V and 2 bases at J, with 11 bases between. Germline CDR1 is SNHLY and CDR2 is FYNNEI. The CDR3 sequence is 14 residues long. CDR3 sequence: CASSGRGQQETQYF. The sequenced CDR3 bases are TGTGCCAGCAGTGGCCGAGGACAGCAAGAGACC.

Worth noting for this clone: The sequence runs out 3 residues before the end of the CDR3; the remainder is reconstructed from the germline J gene. The chain has TRBV7-9 and TRBJ2-7, with D hard to call. In germline, CDR1 is SEHNR, CDR2 FQNEAQ (reference sequence). The CDR3 is 14 residues long. Trimming took off 5 bases at V and 3 bases at J, with 14 bases between the two ends. This CDR3 is CASSTTLDDYEQYF. The CDR3 DNA, read in part, is TGTGCCAGCAGCACGACTCTTGACGACTACGAG. Looking up the rest from reference TRBV7-9 and TRBJ2-7 gives the full variable domain: DTGVSQNPRHKITKRGQNVTFRCDPISEHNRLYWYRQTLGQGPEFLTYFQNEAQLEKSRLLSDRFSAERPKGSFSTLEIQRTEQGDSAMYLCASSTTLDDYEQYFGPGTRLTVT.

In regard to this clone: The read ends 3 residues early relative to the CDR3; the germline J gene fills the gap. The J gene is TRBJ2-1, the V gene TRBV11-2, with D uncertain. The CDR3 runs 15 residues. Per germline, CDR1 SGHAT and CDR2 FQNNGV. Between the trimmed V and J ends, which lost 1 base and 4 bases, there was a span of 11 bases. The CDR3 sequence is CASSLVLVSYNEQFF. The CDR3 DNA, read in part, is TGTGCCAGCAGCTTAGTTTTAGTAAGTTACAATGAG. The whole variable domain, remainder taken from reference TRBV11-2 and TRBJ2-1, is EAGVAQSPRYKIIEKRQSVAFWCNPISGHATLYWYQQILGQGPKLLIQFQNNGVVDDSQLPKDRFSAERLKGVDSTLKIQPAKLEDSAVYLCASSLVLVSYNEQFFGPGTRLTVL.

For this clone: The read terminates 3 residues ahead of where the CDR3 ends, so the germline J gene completes it. This rearrangement joins TRBV6-4 to TRBJ2-1, with 7 bases lining up with TRBD2. The CDR3 totals 15 residues. Trimming removed 0 bases from V and 7 bases from J; junction bases left unmatched: 6. Looked up from germline, CDR1 is MRHNA and CDR2 is SNTAGT. The chain's CDR3 is CASSDSISGGNEQFF. The CDR3 DNA, read in part, is TGTGCCAGCAGTGACTCGATTTCCGGGGGGAATGAG.

A word on this clone: The read terminates 3 residues ahead of where the CDR3 ends, so the germline J gene completes it. V and J are TRBV19 and TRBJ2-7; D is unclear. The CDR3 is 17 amino acids. CDR1 and CDR2 from the germline V gene are LNHDA and SQIVND (reference sequence). The V end was cut by 3 bases, the J end by 3 bases, with 21 bases between. CDR3 region: CASSMFGSAIMIYEQYF. Incomplete CDR3 DNA: TGTGCCAGTAGTATGTTCGGGTCAGCCATAATGATCTACGAG.

For this clone: The read stops 3 residues short of the end of the CDR3; the missing end is completed from the germline J gene. The chain is built from TRBV7-9 and TRBJ2-1; no reliable D call. Trimming shortened V by 5 bases and J by 8 bases, and 19 bases separated the two germline ends. The CDR3 covers 15 residues. Germline assignment: CDR1 SEHNR and CDR2 FQNEAQ (reference sequence). The chain's CDR3 is CASSPGGPGTHEQFF. The covered CDR3 bases are TGTGCCAGCAGCCCCGGTGGGCCAGGTACCCATGAG.

As concerns this clone: The CDR3 goes on 3 residues after the read ends, and that part is filled in from the germline J gene. The chain recombines TRBV10-3 with TRBJ2-7; TRBD1 agrees at 8 bases. The CDR3 length is 16 residues. V lost 3 bases to trimming and J lost 1 base; unmatched junction nucleotides: 8. Germline V lookup: CDR1 ENHRY, CDR2 SYGVKD. The covered CDR3 bases are TGTGCCATCAGTGAAAGTGGCGGGACAGGATCCTACGAG. Translation gives CAISESGGTGSYE. The CDR3, in full, reads CAISESGGTGSYEQYF.